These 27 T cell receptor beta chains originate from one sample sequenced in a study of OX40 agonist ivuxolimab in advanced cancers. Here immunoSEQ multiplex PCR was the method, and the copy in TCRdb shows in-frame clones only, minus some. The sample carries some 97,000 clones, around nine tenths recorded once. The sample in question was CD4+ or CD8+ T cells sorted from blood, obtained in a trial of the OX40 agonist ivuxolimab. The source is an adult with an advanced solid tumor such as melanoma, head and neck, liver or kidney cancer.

DNA of the CDR3: TGCGCCAGCAGCCACAACAGGGGGGGCAATCAGCCCCAGCATTTT. Residues: CASSHNRGGNQPQHF. The chain carries TRBV4-3 and TRBJ1-5, with 8 bases fitting TRBD1. Germline values: CDR1 LGHNA, CDR2 YSLEER. V lost 3 bases and J lost 2; bases outside the gene matches: 3. The CDR3 has 15 amino acids.

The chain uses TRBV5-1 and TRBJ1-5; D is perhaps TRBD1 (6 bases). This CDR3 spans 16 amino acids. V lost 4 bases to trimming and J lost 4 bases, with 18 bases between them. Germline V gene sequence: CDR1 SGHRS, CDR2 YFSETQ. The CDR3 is CASSPGGGGVNQPQHF. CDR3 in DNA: TGCGCCAGCAGCCCGGGGGGCGGTGGTGTGAATCAGCCCCAGCATTTT.

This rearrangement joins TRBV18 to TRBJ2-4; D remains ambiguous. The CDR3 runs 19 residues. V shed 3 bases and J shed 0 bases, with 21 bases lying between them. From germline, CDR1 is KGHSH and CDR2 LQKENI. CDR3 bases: TGTGCCAGCTCACCTCTCTCCCGACGGATCAAGGAAGCCAAAAACATTCAGTACTTC. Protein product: CASSPLSRRIKEAKNIQYF.

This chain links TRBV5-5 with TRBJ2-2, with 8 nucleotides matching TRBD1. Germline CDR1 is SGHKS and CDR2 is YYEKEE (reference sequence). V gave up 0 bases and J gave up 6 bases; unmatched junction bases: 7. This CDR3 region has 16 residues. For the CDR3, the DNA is TGTGCCAGCAGCTTGGGCGGACAGGGTCTCGCCGGGGAGCTGTTTTTT. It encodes CASSLGGQGLAGELFF. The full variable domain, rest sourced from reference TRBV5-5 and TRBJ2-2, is DAGVTQSPTHLIKTRGQQVTLRCSPISGHKSVSWYQQVLGQGPQFIFQYYEKEERGRGNFPDRFSARQFPNYSSELNVNALLLGDSALYLCASSLGGQGLAGELFFGEGSRLTVL.

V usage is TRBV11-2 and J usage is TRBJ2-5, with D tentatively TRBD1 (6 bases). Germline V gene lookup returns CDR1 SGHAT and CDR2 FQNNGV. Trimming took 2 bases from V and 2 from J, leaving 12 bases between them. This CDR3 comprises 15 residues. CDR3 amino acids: CASSLRPGVQETQYF. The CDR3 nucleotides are TGTGCCAGCAGCTTAAGGCCAGGGGTGCAAGAGACCCAGTACTTC. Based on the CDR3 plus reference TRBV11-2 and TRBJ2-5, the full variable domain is EAGVAQSPRYKIIEKRQSVAFWCNPISGHATLYWYQQILGQGPKLLIQFQNNGVVDDSQLPKDRFSAERLKGVDSTLKIQPAKLEDSAVYLCASSLRPGVQETQYFGPGTRLLVL.

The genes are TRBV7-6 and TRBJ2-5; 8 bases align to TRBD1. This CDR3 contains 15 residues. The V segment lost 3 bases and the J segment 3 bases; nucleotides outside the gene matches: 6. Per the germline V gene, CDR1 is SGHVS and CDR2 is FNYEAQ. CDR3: CASSLTGAMEETQYF. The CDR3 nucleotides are TGTGCCAGCAGCTTGACAGGGGCAATGGAAGAGACCCAGTACTTC.

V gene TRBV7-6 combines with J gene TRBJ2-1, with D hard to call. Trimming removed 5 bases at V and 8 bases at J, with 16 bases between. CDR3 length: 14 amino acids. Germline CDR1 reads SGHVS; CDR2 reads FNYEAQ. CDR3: CASSLTTKGDEQFF. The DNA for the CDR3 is TGTGCCAGCAGCCTGACGACAAAGGGCGATGAGCAGTTCTTC. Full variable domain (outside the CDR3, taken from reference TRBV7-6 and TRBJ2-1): GAGVSQSPRYKVTKRGQDVALRCDPISGHVSLYWYRQALGQGPEFLTYFNYEAQQDKSGLPNDRFSAERPEGSISTLTIQRTEQRDSAMYRCASSLTTKGDEQFFGPGTRLTVL.

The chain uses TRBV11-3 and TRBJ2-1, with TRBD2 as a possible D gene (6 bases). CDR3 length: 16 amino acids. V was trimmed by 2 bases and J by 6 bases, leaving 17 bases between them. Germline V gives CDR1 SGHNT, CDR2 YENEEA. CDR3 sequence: CASSLTSTSGLNEQFF. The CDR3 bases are TGTGCCAGCAGCTTAACCTCCACCAGCGGGCTCAATGAGCAGTTCTTC.

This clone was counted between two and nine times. In DNA form, the CDR3 reads TGTGCCAGCAGCTTAGACAGCTTTCAAGAGACCCAGTACTTC. Protein sequence: CASSLDSFQETQYF. The chain is built from TRBV11-2 and TRBJ2-5; the D is unclear. This CDR3 has 14 residues. V was clipped by 0 bases and J by 2 bases, with 7 bases between them. Germline V gene sequence: CDR1 SGHAT, CDR2 FQNNGV.

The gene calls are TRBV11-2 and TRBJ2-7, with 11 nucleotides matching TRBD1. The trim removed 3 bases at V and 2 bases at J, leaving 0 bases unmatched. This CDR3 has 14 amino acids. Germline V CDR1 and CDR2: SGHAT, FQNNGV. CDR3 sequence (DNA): TGTGCCAGCAGCTTGGGACAGGGGGCCTACGAGCAGTACTTC. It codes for CASSLGQGAYEQYF.

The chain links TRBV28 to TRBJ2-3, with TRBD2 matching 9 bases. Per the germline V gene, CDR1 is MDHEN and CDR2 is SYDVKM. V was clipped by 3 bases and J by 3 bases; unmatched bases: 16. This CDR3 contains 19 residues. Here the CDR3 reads CASSFELKLAGGPTDTQYF. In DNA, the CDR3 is TGTGCCAGCAGTTTCGAATTAAAACTGGCGGGAGGGCCTACAGATACGCAGTATTTT.

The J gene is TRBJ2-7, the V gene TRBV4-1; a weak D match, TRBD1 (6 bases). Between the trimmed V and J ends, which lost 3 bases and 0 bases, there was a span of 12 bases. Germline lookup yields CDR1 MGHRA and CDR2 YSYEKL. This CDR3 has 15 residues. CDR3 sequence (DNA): TGCGCCAGCAGCCAGAGCGACAGGTCCTCCTACGAGCAGTACTTC. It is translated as CASSQSDRSSYEQYF.

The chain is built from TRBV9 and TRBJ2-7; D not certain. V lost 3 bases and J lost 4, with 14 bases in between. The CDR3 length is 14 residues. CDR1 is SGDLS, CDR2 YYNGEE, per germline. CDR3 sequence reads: CASSARLGRYEQYF. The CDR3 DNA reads TGTGCCAGCAGCGCCCGGCTGGGCCGTTACGAGCAGTACTTC.

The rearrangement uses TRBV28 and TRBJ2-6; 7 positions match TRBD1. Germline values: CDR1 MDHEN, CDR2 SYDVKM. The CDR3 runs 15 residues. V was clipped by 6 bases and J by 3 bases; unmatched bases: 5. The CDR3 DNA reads TGTGCCAGCAGCCTCGACAGGGTTGGGGCCAACGTCCTGACTTTC. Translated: CASSLDRVGANVLTF.

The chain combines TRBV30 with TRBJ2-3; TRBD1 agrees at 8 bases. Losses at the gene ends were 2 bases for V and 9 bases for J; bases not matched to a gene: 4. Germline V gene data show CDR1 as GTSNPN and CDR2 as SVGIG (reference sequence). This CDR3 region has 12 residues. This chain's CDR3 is CAWSLGQGTQYF. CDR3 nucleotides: TGTGCCTGGAGTCTCGGACAGGGCACGCAGTATTTT.

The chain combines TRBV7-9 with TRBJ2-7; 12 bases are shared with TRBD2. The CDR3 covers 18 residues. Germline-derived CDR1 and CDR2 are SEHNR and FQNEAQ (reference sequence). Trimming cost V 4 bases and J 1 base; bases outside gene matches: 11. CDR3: CASSSTPGLAGGSYEQYF. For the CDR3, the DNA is TGTGCCAGCAGCTCAACTCCGGGACTAGCGGGCGGGTCCTACGAGCAGTACTTC.

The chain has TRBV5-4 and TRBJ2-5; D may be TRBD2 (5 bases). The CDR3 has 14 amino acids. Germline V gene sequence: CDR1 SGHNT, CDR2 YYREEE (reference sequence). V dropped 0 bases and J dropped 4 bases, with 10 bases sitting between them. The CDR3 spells CASSLGGLGETQYF. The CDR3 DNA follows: TGTGCCAGCAGCTTGGGAGGGTTGGGAGAGACCCAGTACTTC.

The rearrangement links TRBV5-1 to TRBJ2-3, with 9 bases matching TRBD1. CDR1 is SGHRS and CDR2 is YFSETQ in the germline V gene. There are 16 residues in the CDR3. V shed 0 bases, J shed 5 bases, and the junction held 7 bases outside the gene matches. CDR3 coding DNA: TGCGCCAGCAGCTTGGGGTTAGGACAGGGGATAGATACGCAGTATTTT. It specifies CASSLGLGQGIDTQYF.

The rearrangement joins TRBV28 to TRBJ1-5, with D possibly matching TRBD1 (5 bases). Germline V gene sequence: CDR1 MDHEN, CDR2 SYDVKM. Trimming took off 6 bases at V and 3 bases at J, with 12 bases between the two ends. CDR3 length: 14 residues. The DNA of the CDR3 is TGTGCCAGCAGCGCGGGACGGAACAATCAGCCCCAGCATTTT. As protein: CASSAGRNNQPQHF.

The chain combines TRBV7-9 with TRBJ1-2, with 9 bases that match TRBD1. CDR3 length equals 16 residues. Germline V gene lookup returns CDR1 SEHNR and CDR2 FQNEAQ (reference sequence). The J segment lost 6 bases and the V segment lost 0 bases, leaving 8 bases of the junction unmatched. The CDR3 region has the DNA TGTGCCAGCAGCTTAGCGTGGGACAGGGTAAGAGATGGCTACACCTTC. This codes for CASSLAWDRVRDGYTF.

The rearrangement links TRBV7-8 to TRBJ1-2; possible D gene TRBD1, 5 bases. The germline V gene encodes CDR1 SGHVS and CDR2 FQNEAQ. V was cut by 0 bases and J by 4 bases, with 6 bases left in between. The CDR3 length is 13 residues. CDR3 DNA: TGTGCCAGCAGCTTAGCGGGGACCTATGGCTACACCTTC. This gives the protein CASSLAGTYGYTF.

CDR3 residues: CASRLGIMTIRRDYTQYF. The DNA for the CDR3 is TGTGCAAGTCGCTTAGGCATAATGACAATTAGACGGGACTATACGCAGTATTTT. The V gene is TRBV12-2, the J gene TRBJ2-3; the D segment call TRBD2 is taken from the table without a DNA check. TRBV12-2 is termed a pseudogene. The length of the CDR3 is 18 residues.

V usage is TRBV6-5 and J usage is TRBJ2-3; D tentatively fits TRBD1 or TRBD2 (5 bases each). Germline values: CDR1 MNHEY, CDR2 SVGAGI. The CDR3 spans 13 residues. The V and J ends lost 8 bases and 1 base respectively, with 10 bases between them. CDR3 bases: TGTGCCAGCGGGCGAGGGGGCACAGATACGCAGTATTTT. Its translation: CASGRGGTDTQYF.

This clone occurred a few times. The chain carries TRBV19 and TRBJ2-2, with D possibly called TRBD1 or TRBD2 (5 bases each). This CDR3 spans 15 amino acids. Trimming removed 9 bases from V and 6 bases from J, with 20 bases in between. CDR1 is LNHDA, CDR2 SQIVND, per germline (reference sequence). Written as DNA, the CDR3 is TGTGCCAGCAGCAACCGGGACGGTCTCGCCGGGGAGCTGTTTTTT. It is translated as CASSNRDGLAGELFF. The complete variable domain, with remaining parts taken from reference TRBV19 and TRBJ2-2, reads DGGITQSPKYLFRKEGQNVTLSCEQNLNHDAMYWYRQDPGQGLRLIYYSQIVNDFQKGDIAEGYSVSREKKESFPLTVTSAQKNPTAFYLCASSNRDGLAGELFFGEGSRLTVL.

The CDR3 DNA follows: TGTGCCAGCTCACCAGACTCAGGGAGGCGCCAGCCCCAGCATTTT. Its translation: CASSPDSGRRQPQHF. J is TRBJ1-5 and V is TRBV18; weak D call: TRBD1 (5 bases). Germline assignment: CDR1 KGHSH and CDR2 LQKENI. Trimming cost V 2 bases and J 7 bases, with 15 bases left between them. The CDR3 has 15 amino acids.

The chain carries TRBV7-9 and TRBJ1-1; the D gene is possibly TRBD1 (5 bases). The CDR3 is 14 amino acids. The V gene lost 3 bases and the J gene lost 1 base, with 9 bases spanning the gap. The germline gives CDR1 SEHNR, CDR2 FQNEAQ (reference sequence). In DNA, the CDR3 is TGTGCCAGCAGCTTGAACAGGAAGAACACTGAAGCTTTCTTT. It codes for CASSLNRKNTEAFF.

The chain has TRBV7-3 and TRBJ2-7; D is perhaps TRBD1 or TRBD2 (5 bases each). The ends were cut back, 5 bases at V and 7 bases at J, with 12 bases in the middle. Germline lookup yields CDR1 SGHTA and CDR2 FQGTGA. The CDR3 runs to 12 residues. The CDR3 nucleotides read TGTGCCAGCAGCCTGCCGGGGACGGAGCAGTACTTC. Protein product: CASSLPGTEQYF.